Presented here are 30 T cell receptor beta chains from one specimen sequenced in a study of early T cells in non-severe SARS-CoV-2 infection. Each CDR3 protein gets one entry after TCRdb re-called the 5' RACE reads with MiXCR. Here the sample spans tens of thousands of distinct CDR3 sequences, 8.7% being singletons. Sequences were derived from whole blood, sampled at baseline. Every receptor here comes from an adult who was a healthcare worker with PCR-confirmed SARS-CoV-2 infection or an uninfected control (not recorded which).

Ten or more counts support this clonotype. The chain employs TRBV20-1 and TRBJ2-3, with D perhaps matching TRBD1 (5 bases). Germline CDR1 DFQATT, CDR2 SNEGSKA (reference sequence). CDR3 length: 16 residues. Trimming left V 1 base short and J 6 bases short, with 20 bases between. The CDR3 DNA sequence: TGCAGTGCTAGAGGCTTTGGGGCTACCGGGCCTGATACGCAGTATTTT. As protein: CSARGFGATGPDTQYF.

This clonotype was seen a few times. The rearrangement uses TRBV19 and TRBJ1-1; TRBD1 is a possible D gene (5 bases). Trimming took off 3 bases at V and 1 base at J, with 12 bases between the two ends. CDR1 and CDR2 (germline): LNHDA, SQIVND (reference sequence). This CDR3 region has 15 residues. The CDR3 DNA is TGTGCCAGTAGTATGGCGGCAACAGGGAACACTGAAGCTTTCTTT. As protein: CASSMAATGNTEAFF.

This clonotype was seen repeatedly, ten times or more. This rearrangement joins TRBV27 to TRBJ1-3; tentatively, D is TRBD1 (6 bases). Germline CDR1 and CDR2: MNHEY and SMNVEV (reference sequence). The CDR3 has 15 amino acids. V dropped 5 bases and J dropped 0 bases, with 11 bases sitting between them. Here the CDR3 DNA reads TGTGCCAGCAGTATACAGGGACTCTCTGGAAACACCATATATTTT. This translates into CASSIQGLSGNTIYF.

The genes are TRBV25-1 and TRBJ2-3, with TRBD2 matching 7 bases. V lost 4 bases to trimming and J lost 2 bases; unmatched junction nucleotides: 6. Germline CDR1 is MGHDK and CDR2 is SYGVNS. The CDR3 extends over 15 amino acids. This chain's CDR3 is CASSVSSGYTDTQYF. CDR3 bases: TGTGCCAGCAGTGTATCTAGCGGCTACACAGATACGCAGTATTTT.

This clonotype turned up a few times. V is TRBV3-1 and J is TRBJ2-2, with D possibly TRBD1 on 6 matching bases. V lost 1 base and J 0 bases, leaving 9 bases between the germline ends. Per the germline V gene, CDR1 is LGHDT and CDR2 is YNNKEL (reference sequence). CDR3 length: 16 amino acids. The CDR3 sequence is CASSQVGGPNTGELFF. In DNA form, the CDR3 reads TGTGCCAGCAGCCAAGTAGGGGGACCGAACACCGGGGAGCTGTTTTTT.

This clonotype has only a few counts. The genes are TRBV7-6 and TRBJ1-2; 8 positions match TRBD1. The V gene end was trimmed by 2 bases and the J gene end by 7 bases; junction bases not matched to a gene: 6. The CDR3 runs to 14 residues. The germline V gene encodes CDR1 SGHVS and CDR2 FNYEAQ. This CDR3 is CASSLSGGNSGYTF. CDR3 nucleotide sequence: TGTGCCAGCAGCTTATCAGGGGGCAATAGTGGCTACACCTTC.

This clonotype was found a few times. This rearrangement joins TRBV12-3 or TRBV12-4 to TRBJ1-2; 7 nucleotides match TRBD1. The junction had 9 bases not matched to a gene; V was cut back by 5 bases and J by 0 bases. This CDR3 spans 16 amino acids. CDR3 region: CASSGGTAPPNYGYTF. Written as DNA, the CDR3 is TGTGCCAGCAGTGGCGGGACAGCCCCTCCTAACTATGGCTACACCTTC.

The chain uses TRBV12-3 or TRBV12-4 and TRBJ2-3; TRBD1 is a possible D gene (5 bases). CDR3 length: 17 residues. V shed 6 bases and J shed 1 base, with 20 bases lying between them. The CDR3 DNA sequence: TGTGCCAGCAGCAGATATCCCGACAGACCAGGCACAGATACGCAGTATTTT. Its translation: CASSRYPDRPGTDTQYF.

Ten or more counts support this clonotype. The chain carries TRBV11-2 and TRBJ2-1, with D perhaps assigned TRBD1 or TRBD2 (6 bases each). CDR1 is SGHAT, CDR2 FQNNGV, per germline. CDR3 size: 14 residues. Between the trimmed V and J ends, which lost 6 bases and 3 bases, there was a span of 12 bases. This CDR3 is CASREGGFYNEQFF. In DNA form, the CDR3 reads TGTGCCAGCAGGGAGGGGGGATTCTACAATGAGCAGTTCTTC.

This sequence joins TRBV30 and TRBJ2-7, with a weak D call TRBD1 (6 bases). V was clipped by 0 bases and J by 3 bases, with 15 bases between them. Germline V lookup: CDR1 GTSNPN, CDR2 SVGIG (reference sequence). CDR3 size: 15 residues. CDR3 bases: TGTGCCTGGAGTGTACCACAGGGAACCCTCTACGAGCAGTACTTC. Translation gives CAWSVPQGTLYEQYF.

The rearrangement joins TRBV7-2 to TRBJ2-5; D may be TRBD1 (6 bases). Germline CDR1 SGHTA, CDR2 FQGNSA. V shed 1 base and J shed 3 bases, with 9 bases lying between them. This CDR3 comprises 14 residues. CDR3 amino acids: CASSLGQAKETQYF. CDR3 nucleotide sequence: TGTGCCAGCAGCTTAGGACAGGCCAAAGAGACCCAGTACTTC. Variable domain in full (rest from reference TRBV7-2 and TRBJ2-5): GAGVSQSPSNKVTEKGKDVELRCDPISGHTALYWYRQSLGQGLEFLIYFQGNSAPDKSGLPSDRFSAERTGGSVSTLTIQRTQQEDSAVYLCASSLGQAKETQYFGPGTRLLVL.

This clonotype was observed a few times. This chain connects TRBV9 to TRBJ2-4; tentatively, D is TRBD1 or TRBD2 (5 bases each). V was trimmed by 0 bases and J by 0 bases, leaving 22 bases between them. In germline, CDR1 is SGDLS, CDR2 YYNGEE. The CDR3 has 20 residues. The CDR3 region is CASSVATGEYTGTAKNIQYF. For the CDR3, the DNA is TGTGCCAGCAGCGTAGCTACCGGGGAATATACCGGGACAGCCAAAAACATTCAGTACTTC.

There are many counts of this clonotype. This chain uses TRBV6-2 or TRBV6-3 with TRBJ1-2; no firm D call. Trimming cost V 2 bases and J 4 bases, with 29 bases left between them. CDR1 is MNHEY, CDR2 SVGEGT, per germline. This CDR3 spans 20 amino acids. The CDR3 loop is CASSYPAAEGGSPIRYGYTF. DNA of the CDR3: TGTGCCAGCAGTTACCCGGCCGCGGAAGGAGGAAGCCCCATACGCTATGGCTACACCTTC.

Turning to this clonotype: At one end the junction does not follow the germline gene, possibly because of a read error. The chain recombines TRBV7-8 with TRBJ2-1, with D maybe TRBD1 (6 bases). The length of the CDR3 is 17 residues. From germline, CDR1 is SGHVS and CDR2 FQNEAQ. CDR3: CAISLAGIGQPYGEQFF. CDR3 sequence (DNA): TGTGCCATCAGCTTAGCTGGTATTGGACAGCCCTATGGGGAGCAGTTCTTC.

The chain is built from TRBV7-9 and TRBJ2-7; the D gene is possibly TRBD1 (6 bases). Looked up from germline, CDR1 is SEHNR and CDR2 is FQNEAQ (reference sequence). V lost 5 bases and J lost 5, with 13 bases in between. This CDR3 has 13 residues. The CDR3 sequence is CASSRTGTHEQYF. The CDR3, as DNA: TGTGCCAGCAGCCGAACAGGGACCCACGAGCAGTACTTC. Looking up the rest from reference TRBV7-9 and TRBJ2-7 gives the full variable domain: DTGVSQNPRHKITKRGQNVTFRCDPISEHNRLYWYRQTLGQGPEFLTYFQNEAQLEKSRLLSDRFSAERPKGSFSTLEIQRTEQGDSAMYLCASSRTGTHEQYFGPGTRLTVT.

The J gene is TRBJ2-3, the V gene TRBV7-2, with 7 bases aligning to TRBD2. In germline, CDR1 is SGHTA, CDR2 FQGNSA. V was pared by 2 bases and J by 5 bases, with 13 bases of the junction left unmatched. The CDR3 consists of 17 residues. The CDR3 spells CASSLQSVGGPVDTQYF. Here the CDR3 DNA reads TGTGCCAGCAGCTTACAGTCGGTGGGAGGGCCTGTAGATACGCAGTATTTT.

This clonotype was observed many times. The CDR3 sequence: CASSPEEVNTEAFF. As DNA, the CDR3 is TGCGCCAGCAGCCCGGAGGAAGTGAACACTGAAGCTTTCTTT. The gene calls are TRBV5-1 and TRBJ1-1; D uncertain. V was trimmed by 4 bases and J by 0 bases, leaving 10 bases between them. Germline CDR1 and CDR2: SGHRS and YFSETQ. This CDR3 comprises 14 residues.

The V call is TRBV15, the J call TRBJ2-3; 10 nucleotides agree with TRBD1. The length of the CDR3 is 17 residues. Losses at the gene ends were 1 base for V and 4 bases for J; bases not matched to a gene: 8. Per the germline V gene, CDR1 is LNHNV and CDR2 is YYDKDF (reference sequence). For the CDR3, the DNA is TGTGCCACCAGCAGAGCCGGGACAGGGGAGGATGCAGATACGCAGTATTTT. It is translated as CATSRAGTGEDADTQYF. The full variable domain, in which reference TRBV15 and TRBJ2-3 provide the parts outside the CDR3, is DAMVIQNPRYQVTQFGKPVTLSCSQTLNHNVMYWYQQKSSQAPKLLFHYYDKDFNNEADTPDNFQSRRPNTSFCFLDIRSPGLGDTAMYLCATSRAGTGEDADTQYFGPGTRLTVL.

In its sample, this clonotype was seen a few times. J is TRBJ2-3 and V is TRBV10-3, with D unresolved. Germline V gene lookup returns CDR1 ENHRY and CDR2 SYGVKD. The CDR3 totals 12 residues. Trimming took 4 bases from V and 4 from J, leaving 6 bases between them. CDR3 in amino acids: CAISADADTQYF. The CDR3 region has the DNA TGTGCCATCAGTGCCGATGCAGATACGCAGTATTTT.

Ten or more counts support this clonotype. As DNA, the CDR3 is TGCGCCAGCAGCTTGGCCGGGCCCACTTCTGGGCACACTGAAGCTTTCTTT. Translated, it gives CASSLAGPTSGHTEAFF. The V call is TRBV5-1, the J call TRBJ1-1; D gene ambiguous. In germline, CDR1 is SGHRS, CDR2 YFSETQ. Trimming removed 0 bases at V and 3 bases at J, with 18 bases between. The CDR3 has 17 residues.

This clonotype was counted between two and nine times. The V call is TRBV12-3 or TRBV12-4, the J call TRBJ1-6, with D possibly TRBD1 on 5 matching bases. The CDR3 contains 20 residues. Trimming left V 6 bases short and J 3 bases short, with 27 bases between. The chain's CDR3 is CASRRTNPGPKAFYNSPLHF. The CDR3 nucleotides read TGTGCCAGCAGGCGGACGAATCCGGGGCCCAAGGCTTTCTATAATTCACCCCTCCACTTT.

Many counts were recorded for this clonotype. This chain uses TRBV6-6 with TRBJ1-3, with D perhaps matching TRBD1 (5 bases). Germline-derived CDR1 and CDR2 are MNHNY and SVGAGI (reference sequence). This CDR3 region has 17 residues. V gave up 2 bases and J gave up 7 bases, with 21 bases separating them. As DNA, the CDR3 is TGTGCCAGCAGTTACCGAGTTAGACAGCTCGTGGGGAACACCATATATTTT. Protein sequence: CASSYRVRQLVGNTIYF.

The sample holds a few counts of this clonotype. The V call is TRBV30, the J call TRBJ1-4; 7 nucleotides match TRBD1. Trimming took 1 base from V and 2 from J; bases not matched to a gene: 4. The germline CDR1 and CDR2 sequences are GTSNPN and SVGIG (reference sequence). This CDR3 spans 15 amino acids. In DNA, the CDR3 is TGTGCCTGGAGTGCGCAGACAGGGACTAATGAAAAACTGTTTTTT. This sequence encodes CAWSAQTGTNEKLFF.

This clonotype was counted ten times or more. V usage is TRBV4-1 and J usage is TRBJ1-3; unclear D gene. The ends were cut back, 0 bases at V and 0 bases at J, with 6 bases in the middle. This CDR3 spans 15 amino acids. The germline V gene has CDR1 MGHRA and CDR2 YSYEKL. The CDR3 DNA reads as TGCGCCAGCAGCCAAGATCTCACCTCTGGAAACACCATATATTTT. The encoded protein is CASSQDLTSGNTIYF.

The gene calls are TRBV20-1 and TRBJ2-7; TRBD1 matches 8 bases. This CDR3 is built from 14 residues. The J segment lost 5 bases and the V segment lost 3 bases, leaving 9 bases of the junction unmatched. Germline loops: CDR1 DFQATT, CDR2 SNEGSKA (reference sequence). The CDR3 region has the DNA TGCAGTGCTAGCGACCCCACAGGGGGAAACGAGCAGTACTTC. Protein product: CSASDPTGGNEQYF.

Ten or more counts support this clonotype. The J gene is TRBJ2-1, the V gene TRBV20-1; 8 bases are shared with TRBD1. Germline V gene data show CDR1 as DFQATT and CDR2 as SNEGSKA (reference sequence). With 5 bases clipped from V and 1 base from J, the junction kept 13 bases outside the gene matches. This CDR3 has 17 residues. For the CDR3, the DNA is TGCAGTGCTCGTGCAGAGACAGGGGTCGGGTCCTACAATGAGCAGTTCTTC. This sequence encodes CSARAETGVGSYNEQFF.

This clonotype was observed a handful of times. V is TRBV29-1 and J is TRBJ2-1; TRBD2 might be the D (5 bases). Germline lookup yields CDR1 SQVTM and CDR2 ANQGSEA. V dropped 6 bases and J dropped 10 bases, with 28 bases sitting between them. The CDR3 is made up of 16 amino acids. The CDR3 region has the DNA TGCAGCGTCGAGCCCCCTCCGGGAACCAGCCATGGGGAGCAGTTCTTC. Translation gives CSVEPPPGTSHGEQFF.

This clonotype was counted many times. This CDR3 reads CSVEDLELAGPQETQYF. For the CDR3, the DNA is TGCAGCGTTGAAGATCTCGAGCTAGCGGGACCCCAAGAGACCCAGTACTTC. The genes are TRBV29-1 and TRBJ2-5; 9 bases map to TRBD2. CDR3 length: 17 amino acids. Germline values: CDR1 SQVTM, CDR2 ANQGSEA. The V and J ends lost 0 bases and 1 base, in that order; junction bases with no gene match: 9. Drawing the rest from reference TRBV29-1 and TRBJ2-5, the complete variable domain is SAVISQKPSRDICQRGTSLTIQCQVDSQVTMMFWYRQQPGQSLTLIATANQGSEATYESGFVIDKFPISRPNLTFSTLTVSNMSPEDSSIYLCSVEDLELAGPQETQYFGPGTRLLVL.

This clonotype has only a few counts. V is TRBV3-1 and J is TRBJ2-1; the match to TRBD2 covers 10 bases. The germline gives CDR1 LGHDT, CDR2 YNNKEL (reference sequence). The trim removed 5 bases at V and 3 bases at J, leaving 4 bases unmatched. CDR3 length equals 15 residues. The CDR3 spells CASSFSGRVYNEQFF. The CDR3, as DNA: TGTGCCAGCAGCTTCAGCGGGAGGGTCTACAATGAGCAGTTCTTC.

This clonotype was counted ten times or more. The chain combines TRBV20-1 with TRBJ2-1; TRBD1 matches at 12 bases. CDR3 length equals 15 residues. Germline lookup yields CDR1 DFQATT and CDR2 SNEGSKA (reference sequence). The J segment lost 9 bases and the V segment lost 6 bases, leaving 12 bases of the junction unmatched. The CDR3 is CSAPQGGTGGIEQFF. The CDR3 DNA is TGCAGTGCACCTCAGGGCGGGACAGGGGGCATTGAGCAGTTCTTC.